One T cell receptor (beta chain) is described in this entry. The antigen is unknown. The sample originates from a study of shared clonotypes between healthy human individuals. The table came from immunoSEQ multiplex PCR; TCRdb's copy has only in-frame clones and leaves some out. Among about 2 million clones, 85% to 95% were seen once, and the ten largest hold 0.1% to 0.15%. Trimming stripped 0 bases from V and 1 base from J, with 6 bases between. Germline lookup yields CDR1 MNHNY and CDR2 SVGAGI (reference sequence). The CDR3 consists of 14 residues. Notes on the study in general: Several donors showed sharing of around 5% of naive CD4 clonotypes. Collection of samples was limited to blood; tissue repertoires likely differ.

This TCR derives from a man between 18 and 29 years old in good health. The chain uses TRBV6-6 and TRBJ1-1; D remains ambiguous. Sequences were obtained from naive CD4+ T cells sorted from blood. As for subset: CD45RA+ positively selected. CDR3 coding DNA: TGTGCCAGCAGTTACTCACCCGGGAACACTGAAGCTTTCTTT. Encoded protein: CASSYSPGNTEAFF.